This record covers a single T cell receptor (beta chain). This sample is part of a study of human CD8 memory T cell subsets. Investigators built TCR beta libraries using UMI-labeled 5' RACE. After re-calling the 5' RACE reads, TCRdb lists one entry per CDR3 protein, DNA absent. The sample totals approximately 7,000 distinct CDR3 sequences. Germline assignment: CDR1 SQVTM and CDR2 ANQGSEA. This CDR3 comprises 11 residues. The sequence was collected from a human donor in good health. The chain links TRBV29-1 to TRBJ1-2; TCRdb designates TRBD1, a call that cannot be tested without DNA. Sequenced material: CD8+ stem-like memory T cells (TSCM and TCM) sorted from PBMCs. Subset indicated: stem-like memory CD8 T cells (TSTEM), CCR7+ PD-1- TIGIT-. CDR3 residues: CSGQTGHGYTF.